This T cell receptor (beta chain) was retrieved from a study of shared clonotypes between healthy human individuals. Overall study findings and caveats: Inspection by rarefaction showed sorted-subset sequencing to be incomplete despite large depth. Donors were few, which limited the genetic and exposure-history diversity represented.

Germline CDR1 and CDR2: SGHRS and YFSETQ. The V end lost 0 bases, the J end lost 4 bases, and 5 bases lay between the germline ends. The CDR3 has 13 residues. This clone has at least ten counts. Its antigen is not known. In the same sample, other DNA sequences code for this CDR3. Libraries were prepared by immunoSEQ multiplex PCR; TCRdb keeps only in-frame clonotypes and omits some of them. The top ten clones hold approximately 1.7% of a sample with 550,000 to 800,000 clones, approximately 79% of them seen once. V is TRBV5-1 and J is TRBJ1-3, with a tentative D call TRBD1 (5 bases). The sequencing input was memory CD4+ T cells sorted from blood. The subset denotes: CD45RA-negative fraction. The source of this sequence is a woman younger than 45 in good health. The CDR3 DNA is TGCGCCAGCAGCTTGGAGGGGGGAAACACCATATATTTT. This translates into CASSLEGGNTIYF.